This T cell receptor beta chain was sequenced in a study of post-analysis software for immune sequencing data. The overall study: Secondary progressive, relapsing-remitting and progressive-relapsing multiple sclerosis were among the included disease courses. General observations from the study: Relative to controls, patients with multiple sclerosis showed significantly lower normalized Chao1 diversity. Comparison of patients with controls showed about 5 TRBV segments more frequent in patients, TRBV5-6, TRBV5-1 and TRBV20-1 among them. Samples sharing a preparation batch grouped tightly together when assessed by F measure.

This CDR3 is built from 15 residues. V lost 4 bases and J lost 3; bases outside the gene matches: 9. Per the germline V gene, CDR1 is SQVTM and CDR2 is ANQGSEA. Every TCR beta cDNA library bore unique molecular identifiers. Input amounts of 1 to 10 million T cells were used. These gave roughly 0.5 million cDNA molecules, so each molecule approximated one T cell. MiXCR, run by TCRdb on the PCR reads, gives a single entry per CDR3 protein. The sample shows 800,000 to 950,000 distinct CDR3 sequences, about 53% of them seen only once. As to this clonotype: Its target is not known.

Material: blood. V and J are TRBV29-1 and TRBJ2-3; 8 bases align to TRBD2. The sequence derives from a girl aged 5 to 17 with multiple sclerosis. The CDR3 DNA follows: TGCAGCGTTGCGGGACTAGTGGTCGGGACAGATACGCAGTATTTT. The encoded protein is CSVAGLVVGTDTQYF.